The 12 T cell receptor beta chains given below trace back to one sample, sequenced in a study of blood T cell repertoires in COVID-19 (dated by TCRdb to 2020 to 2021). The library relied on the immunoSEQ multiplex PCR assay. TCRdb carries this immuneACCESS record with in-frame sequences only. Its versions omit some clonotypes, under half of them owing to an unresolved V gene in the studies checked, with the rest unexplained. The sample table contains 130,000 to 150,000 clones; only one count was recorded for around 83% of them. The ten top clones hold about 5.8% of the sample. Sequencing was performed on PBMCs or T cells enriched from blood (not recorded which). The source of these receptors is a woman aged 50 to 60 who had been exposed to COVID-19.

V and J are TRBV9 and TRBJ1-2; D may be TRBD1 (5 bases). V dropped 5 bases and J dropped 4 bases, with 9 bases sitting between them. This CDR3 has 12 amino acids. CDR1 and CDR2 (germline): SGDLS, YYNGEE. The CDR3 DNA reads TGTGCCAGCAGTAAACAGGCCTATGGCTACACCTTC. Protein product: CASSKQAYGYTF.

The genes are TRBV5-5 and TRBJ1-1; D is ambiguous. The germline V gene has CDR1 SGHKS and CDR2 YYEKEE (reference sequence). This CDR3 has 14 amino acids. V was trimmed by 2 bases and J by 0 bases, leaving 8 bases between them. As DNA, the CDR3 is TGTGCCAGCAGCTTTCACTACCTGAACACTGAAGCTTTCTTT. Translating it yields CASSFHYLNTEAFF.

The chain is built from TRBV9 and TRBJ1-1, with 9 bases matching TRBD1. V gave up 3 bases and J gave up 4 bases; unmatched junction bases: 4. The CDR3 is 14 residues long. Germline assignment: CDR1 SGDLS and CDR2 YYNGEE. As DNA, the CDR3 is TGTGCCAGCAGCGCAGGGACAGGGCTCACTGAAGCTTTCTTT. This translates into CASSAGTGLTEAFF. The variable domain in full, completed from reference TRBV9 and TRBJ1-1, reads DSGVTQTPKHLITATGQRVTLRCSPRSGDLSVYWYQQSLDQGLQFLIQYYNGEERAKGNILERFSAQQFPDLHSELNLSSLELGDSALYFCASSAGTGLTEAFFGQGTRLTVV.

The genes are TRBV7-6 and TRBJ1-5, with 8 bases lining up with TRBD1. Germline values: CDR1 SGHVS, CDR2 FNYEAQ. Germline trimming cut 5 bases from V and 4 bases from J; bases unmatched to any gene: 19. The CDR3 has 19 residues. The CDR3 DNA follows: TGTGCCAGCAGCCCCCGCCGGGTGGCAGGGGGCTTTGAGAATCAGCCCCAGCATTTT. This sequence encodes CASSPRRVAGGFENQPQHF.

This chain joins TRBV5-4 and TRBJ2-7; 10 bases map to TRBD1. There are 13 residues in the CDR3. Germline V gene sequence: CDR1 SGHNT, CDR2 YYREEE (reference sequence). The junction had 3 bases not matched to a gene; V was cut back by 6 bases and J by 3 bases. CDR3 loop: CASKGTGDYEQYF. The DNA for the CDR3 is TGTGCCAGCAAAGGGACAGGGGACTACGAGCAGTACTTC.

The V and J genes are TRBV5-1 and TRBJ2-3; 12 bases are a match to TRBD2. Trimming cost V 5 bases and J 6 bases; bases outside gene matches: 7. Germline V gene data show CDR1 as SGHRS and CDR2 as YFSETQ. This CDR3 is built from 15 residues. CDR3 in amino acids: CASRMTSGGFDTQYF. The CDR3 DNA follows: TGCGCCAGCAGGATGACTAGCGGGGGATTTGATACGCAGTATTTT.

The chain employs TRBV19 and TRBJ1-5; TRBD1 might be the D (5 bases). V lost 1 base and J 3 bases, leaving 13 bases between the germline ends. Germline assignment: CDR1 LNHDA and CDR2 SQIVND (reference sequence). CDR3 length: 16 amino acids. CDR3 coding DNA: TGTGCCAGTAGTATAGTACAAGGGGTTAACAATCAGCCCCAGCATTTT. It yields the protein CASSIVQGVNNQPQHF.

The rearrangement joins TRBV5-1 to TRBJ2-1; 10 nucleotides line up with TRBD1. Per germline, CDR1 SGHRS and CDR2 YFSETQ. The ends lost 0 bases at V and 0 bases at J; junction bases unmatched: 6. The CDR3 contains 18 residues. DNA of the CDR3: TGCGCCAGCAGCTTGGGGGACAGGGGCCCCCTCTCCTACAATGAGCAGTTCTTC. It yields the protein CASSLGDRGPLSYNEQFF.

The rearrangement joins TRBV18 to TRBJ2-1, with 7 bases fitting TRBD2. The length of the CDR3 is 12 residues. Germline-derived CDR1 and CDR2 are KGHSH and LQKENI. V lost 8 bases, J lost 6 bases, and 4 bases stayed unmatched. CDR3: CASGGTTNEQFF. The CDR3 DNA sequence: TGTGCCAGCGGCGGGACTACCAATGAGCAGTTCTTC.

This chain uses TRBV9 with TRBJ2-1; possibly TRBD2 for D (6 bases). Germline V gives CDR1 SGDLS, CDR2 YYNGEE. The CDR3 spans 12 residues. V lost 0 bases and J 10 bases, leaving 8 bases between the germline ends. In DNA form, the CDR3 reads TGTGCCAGCAGCGTAGTTGGAGGGGAGCAGTTCTTC. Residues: CASSVVGGEQFF.

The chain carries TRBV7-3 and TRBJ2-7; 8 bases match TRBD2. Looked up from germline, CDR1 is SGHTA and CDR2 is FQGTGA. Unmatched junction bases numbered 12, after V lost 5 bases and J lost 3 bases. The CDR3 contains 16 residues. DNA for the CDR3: TGTGCCAGCAGCCGCTCGGCGGGGGGCGCCAACTACGAGCAGTACTTC. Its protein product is CASSRSAGGANYEQYF.

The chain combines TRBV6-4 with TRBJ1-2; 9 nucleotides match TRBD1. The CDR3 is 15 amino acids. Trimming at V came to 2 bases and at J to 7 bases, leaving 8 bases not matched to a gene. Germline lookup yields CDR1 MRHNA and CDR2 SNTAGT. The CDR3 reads CASSDTRTGACGYTF. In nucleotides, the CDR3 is TGTGCCAGCAGTGACACTCGGACAGGGGCCTGTGGCTACACCTTC.